This T cell receptor (beta chain) was sequenced for a study of T cell repertoires in cytomegalovirus infection. As for the study in general: Public TCR beta signatures indicated both CMV infection and matching HLA type. Study-level findings and limits: Summed public TCR beta family frequency identified CMV carriers bearing the relevant HLA. Dominating the ex vivo response were HLA-C-restricted CMV-specific TCR beta clonotypes.

Trimming left V 1 base short and J 2 bases short, with 7 bases between. CDR1 is SGHDN, CDR2 FVKESK, per germline. The CDR3 is made up of 14 amino acids. This clonotype was observed many times. What it recognizes is unknown. A single record per CDR3 protein comes from TCRdb applying MiXCR to the reads. The top ten hold about a tenth of the sample, which has fewer than 550,000 distinct CDR3 sequences, roughly 10% seen once. Sequencing was carried out using PBMCs. The sequence was obtained from a human donor in good health (CMV status not recorded). Some clones in this sample may be carry-over from other donors' samples. The genes are TRBV14 and TRBJ2-3; TRBD2 might be the D (6 bases). In nucleotides, the CDR3 is TGTGCCAGCAGCCAAGCGGGACTCACAGATACGCAGTATTTT. It specifies CASSQAGLTDTQYF.